The present T cell receptor (beta chain) was sequenced within a study of beta chain features in type 1 diabetes. Each donor gave one heparinised blood draw averaging roughly 100 mL. J gave up 5 bases and V 3 bases, and 7 bases lay outside the gene matches. Germline V lookup: CDR1 LGHNA, CDR2 YNFKEQ. This CDR3 comprises 15 residues. Points from the study as a whole: Researchers cautioned that cDNA sequencing could over-represent cells with high TCR expression. Among type 1 diabetes patients, VDJ junctions had fewer insertions and more deletions. Patients with Type 1 diabetes showed moderately but significantly shorter TCRB CDR3s in all four CD4+ subsets.

As concerns this clone: The antigen remains undetermined.

Reverse transcribing all isolated RNA meant expressed TCRB transcripts were sequenced. TCRdb's table, derived via immunoSEQ multiplex PCR, lists solely in-frame clones and lacks some. Here the sample spans 300,000 or so clones, approximately 13% being singletons. This sequence joins TRBV4-2 and TRBJ1-2; 9 bases agree with TRBD1. The specimen was naive CD4+ T cells from blood. The receptor comes from a woman aged 18-29 years with type 1 diabetes. The CDR3 is CASSHPGTGTYGYTF. CDR3 bases: TGTGCCAGCAGCCATCCAGGGACAGGGACGTATGGCTACACCTTC.